This T cell receptor beta chain was found in a study of beta chain features in type 1 diabetes. Study-wide background: Age, gender, cell numbers and subset yield matched between patients and controls.

Whole-study findings and limits: Shortening that was moderate but significant affected the TCRB CDR3s of Type 1 diabetes patients in all four CD4+ subsets. Junctions at VDJ sites from type 1 diabetes patients had fewer insertions and more deletions.

Isolated RNA was reverse transcribed in full, so expressed TCRB transcripts were sequenced. The table came from immunoSEQ multiplex PCR; TCRdb's copy has only in-frame clones and leaves some out. Of about 390,000 clones in the sample, 9.6% were seen once. The CDR3 runs 15 residues. Trimming cost V 2 bases and J 5 bases; bases outside gene matches: 8. The germline V gene encodes CDR1 MNHEY and CDR2 SMNVEV (reference sequence). Regarding this clone: Its antigen is unidentified.

The specimen was central memory CD4+ T cells from blood. This chain uses TRBV27 with TRBJ1-1; 7 nucleotides agree with TRBD1. The sequence was obtained from a man in his thirties or forties with type 1 diabetes. The CDR3 loop reads CASSLSPTGVTEAFF. The CDR3 DNA sequence: TGTGCCAGCAGTTTAAGCCCAACAGGGGTGACTGAAGCTTTCTTT.